This entry lists 27 T cell receptor beta chains sequenced from one sample in a study of T-cell reconstitution after alpha-beta-depleted transplantation in children. TCRbeta library preparation incorporated unique molecular identifiers. TCRdb re-derived calls from the PCR reads in MiXCR, one entry per CDR3 protein. The sample carries 600,000 to 700,000 distinct CDR3 sequences, approximately 16% recorded once. Sequenced here: PBMCs from the stem cell graft donor, sampled from the stem cell graft. These TCRs come from a human donor who donated a stem cell graft to a child with acute myeloid leukemia.

V gene TRBV20-1 combines with J gene TRBJ2-2; 9 nucleotides match TRBD1. This CDR3 is built from 16 residues. The J segment lost 1 base and the V segment lost 2 bases, leaving 5 bases of the junction unmatched. Germline CDR1 DFQATT, CDR2 SNEGSKA (reference sequence). The CDR3 spells CSARKPGQGNTGELFF. CDR3 bases: TGCAGTGCTAGAAAGCCGGGACAGGGGAACACCGGGGAGCTGTTTTTT.

The rearrangement links TRBV24-1 to TRBJ2-2, with D possibly TRBD1 on 6 matching bases. The CDR3 is made up of 14 amino acids. With 7 bases removed from V and 1 base from J, the gap between germline ends came to 9 bases. From germline, CDR1 is KGHDR and CDR2 SFDVKD. CDR3 amino acids: CATRQGENTGELFF. The CDR3 DNA is TGTGCCACCAGACAGGGAGAGAACACCGGGGAGCTGTTTTTT.

This clonotype showed up many times. This sequence joins TRBV20-1 and TRBJ2-7, with 8 nucleotides matching TRBD1. Per the germline V gene, CDR1 is DFQATT and CDR2 is SNEGSKA (reference sequence). J lost 3 bases, V lost 1 base, and 8 bases had no gene match. The CDR3 totals 15 residues. The CDR3 region is CSARGTGQENYEQYF. DNA of the CDR3: TGCAGTGCTAGAGGAACGGGACAGGAGAACTACGAGCAGTACTTC.

In its sample, this clonotype was seen many times. The chain carries TRBV29-1 and TRBJ1-2; no clear D gene. The CDR3 consists of 11 residues. The V gene lost 8 bases and the J gene lost 8 bases, with 15 bases spanning the gap. CDR1 SQVTM and CDR2 ANQGSEA come from the germline V gene. CDR3: CSSRTGTGYTF. CDR3 coding DNA: TGCAGCTCCAGGACGGGTACCGGCTACACCTTC. Full variable domain (remainder filled in from reference TRBV29-1 and TRBJ1-2): SAVISQKPSRDICQRGTSLTIQCQVDSQVTMMFWYRQQPGQSLTLIATANQGSEATYESGFVIDKFPISRPNLTFSTLTVSNMSPEDSSIYLCSSRTGTGYTFGSGTRLTVV.

There are a few counts of this clonotype. The chain employs TRBV20-1 and TRBJ2-7; D is undetermined. The CDR3 consists of 14 residues. The germline V gene encodes CDR1 DFQATT and CDR2 SNEGSKA (reference sequence). Trimming cost V 1 base and J 0 bases, with 10 bases left between them. CDR3 sequence: CSARAPRSSYEQYF. Here the CDR3 DNA reads TGCAGTGCTAGAGCCCCTCGATCCTCCTACGAGCAGTACTTC.

The table lists this clonotype with a few counts. The chain links TRBV13 to TRBJ1-4, with 9 nucleotides matching TRBD1. The germline V gene has CDR1 PRHDT and CDR2 FYEKMQ (reference sequence). The J segment lost 11 bases and the V segment lost 0 bases, leaving 4 bases of the junction unmatched. This CDR3 region has 14 residues. CDR3 nucleotides: TGTGCCAGCAGCTTAGGACAGGGGGCGCCGAAACTGTTTTTT. This encodes CASSLGQGAPKLFF.

This clonotype was seen repeatedly, ten times or more. J is TRBJ2-4 and V is TRBV6-1, with 7 bases aligning to TRBD2. With V trimmed by 8 bases and J by 8 bases, 18 bases remained unmatched. This CDR3 is built from 16 residues. Germline loops: CDR1 MNHNS, CDR2 SASEGT. CDR3 sequence: CASRLTGTTRGDIQYF. Written as DNA, the CDR3 is TGTGCCAGCCGCTTAACCGGGACTACGAGAGGAGACATTCAGTACTTC.

This chain uses TRBV5-1 with TRBJ1-1; no clear D gene. In germline, CDR1 is SGHRS, CDR2 YFSETQ. Trimming cost V 1 base and J 1 base, with 11 bases left between them. The CDR3 runs to 15 residues. The CDR3 is CASSLLSKPNTEAFF. CDR3 DNA: TGCGCCAGCAGCTTGCTGAGCAAGCCGAACACTGAAGCTTTCTTT.

The sample holds a few counts of this clonotype. J is TRBJ1-4 and V is TRBV25-1, with D possibly TRBD1 on 5 matching bases. The CDR3 is made up of 12 amino acids. V was clipped by 6 bases and J by 8 bases, with 10 bases between them. The germline V gene encodes CDR1 MGHDK and CDR2 SYGVNS. The DNA of the CDR3 is TGTGCCAGCAGCTTCAAGGGGGAAAAACTGTTTTTT. Its protein product is CASSFKGEKLFF.

This clonotype has at least ten counts. The CDR3 sequence is CASSLGLSHGYTF. DNA for the CDR3: TGTGCCAGCAGCCTGGGTCTTTCCCATGGCTACACCTTC. The rearrangement links TRBV9 to TRBJ1-2; D is ambiguous. CDR3 length equals 13 residues. V gave up 4 bases and J gave up 6 bases, with 13 bases separating them. Germline lookup yields CDR1 SGDLS and CDR2 YYNGEE.

The V gene is TRBV27, the J gene TRBJ1-5, with TRBD1 as a possible D gene (6 bases). The CDR3 has 15 residues. CDR1 and CDR2 (germline): MNHEY, SMNVEV (reference sequence). Trimming pared 5 bases from V and 2 bases from J, leaving 13 bases between. The CDR3 reads CASSPYKGGNQPQHF. The CDR3 bases are TGTGCCAGCAGTCCCTATAAGGGGGGCAATCAGCCCCAGCATTTT.

The chain is built from TRBV21-1 and TRBJ1-5. TRBV21-1 is reported as a pseudogene. This CDR3 comprises 19 residues. CDR3 sequence reads: CASTRIPCPLPFSNQPQHF. The CDR3 nucleotides are TGTGCCAGCACCCGAATACCATGCCCGCTTCCGTTTAGCAATCAGCCCCAGCATTTT.

A remark on this clonotype: This may stem from a read error, because a much larger clone lies one nucleotide away. This CDR3 is missing its conserved last phenylalanine or tryptophan, likely due to a read error. This chain joins TRBV20-1 and TRBJ2-2; D is possibly TRBD1 or TRBD2 (6 bases each). With 6 bases removed from V and 0 bases from J, the gap between germline ends came to 14 bases. The CDR3 sequence is 15 residues long. Germline lookup yields CDR1 DFQATT and CDR2 SNEGSKA (reference sequence). For the CDR3, the DNA is TGCAGTGCCCACCGGGGGCTGGCGAACACCGGGGAGCTGTTTCTT. Protein: CSAHRGLANTGELFL.

This clonotype was picked up many times. The chain's CDR3 is CSVQRGSYEQYV. CDR3 DNA: TGCAGTGTCCAGCGGGGCTCCTACGAGCAGTACGTC. V is TRBV20-1 and J is TRBJ2-7; 7 positions agree with TRBD2. The CDR3 spans 12 residues. Germline V CDR1 and CDR2: DFQATT, SNEGSKA (reference sequence). With V trimmed by 7 bases and J by 0 bases, 3 bases remained unmatched.

This clonotype was recorded a few times. The chain employs TRBV12-3 or TRBV12-4 and TRBJ2-1; 11 bases map to TRBD2. This CDR3 spans 14 amino acids. V trimming: 5 bases; J trimming: 5 bases; junction bases outside the gene matches: 2. CDR3 sequence: CASSPSGGHNEQFF. Here the CDR3 DNA reads TGTGCCAGCAGTCCTAGCGGGGGGCACAATGAGCAGTTCTTC.

This clonotype has a count of ten or more. V is TRBV20-1 and J is TRBJ2-7, with TRBD2 as a possible D gene (5 bases). CDR3 length equals 12 residues. CDR1 DFQATT and CDR2 SNEGSKA come from the germline V gene (reference sequence). Trimming left V 0 bases short and J 3 bases short, with 6 bases between. For the CDR3, the DNA is TGCAGTGCTAGAGAAGAGGGCTACGAGCAGTACTTC. Translation gives CSAREEGYEQYF.

In its sample, this clonotype was seen many times. This chain connects TRBV29-1 to TRBJ2-5, with 7 bases fitting TRBD2. The CDR3 has 15 amino acids. The V and J ends lost 6 bases and 1 base, in that order; junction bases with no gene match: 11. The germline CDR1 and CDR2 sequences are SQVTM and ANQGSEA. The CDR3: CSVPSPSGGQETQYF. The CDR3 region has the DNA TGCAGCGTCCCCTCGCCTAGCGGTGGCCAAGAGACCCAGTACTTC.

This clonotype was seen many times. The chain is built from TRBV20-1 and TRBJ2-5; D may correspond to TRBD1 or TRBD2 (5 bases each). The CDR3 contains 13 residues. In germline, CDR1 is DFQATT, CDR2 SNEGSKA (reference sequence). The V end lost 3 bases, the J end lost 0 bases, and 8 bases lay between the germline ends. CDR3 sequence: CSARGPYQETQYF. CDR3 nucleotide sequence: TGCAGTGCTAGGGGACCTTACCAAGAGACCCAGTACTTC.

The sample holds a few counts of this clonotype. V gene TRBV6-1 combines with J gene TRBJ2-4, with D possibly TRBD2 on 5 matching bases. CDR1 is MNHNS, CDR2 SASEGT, per germline. The CDR3 is made up of 13 amino acids. The V and J ends lost 3 bases and 6 bases respectively, with 9 bases between them. CDR3 in amino acids: CASSENEGNIQYF. Here the CDR3 DNA reads TGTGCCAGCAGTGAGAACGAGGGAAACATTCAGTACTTC.

This clonotype was seen only a few times. J is TRBJ1-1 and V is TRBV5-1; D is ambiguous. Trimming cost V 5 bases and J 2 bases, with 13 bases left between them. This CDR3 region has 14 residues. The germline V gene encodes CDR1 SGHRS and CDR2 YFSETQ. The chain's CDR3 is CASRPDPDNTEAFF. DNA of the CDR3: TGCGCCAGCAGGCCAGACCCAGATAACACTGAAGCTTTCTTT.

This clonotype was found a few times. The gene calls are TRBV12-3 or TRBV12-4 and TRBJ2-1; no definite D call. This CDR3 comprises 12 residues. V dropped 8 bases and J dropped 4 bases, with 9 bases sitting between them. In DNA, the CDR3 is TGTGCCAGCGGAATATGGTACAATGAGCAGTTCTTC. Translating gives CASGIWYNEQFF.

This CDR3 is CSARTPPGIGNTIYF. The CDR3 coding sequence is TGCAGTGCTAGAACTCCCCCGGGTATTGGAAACACCATATATTTT. V gene TRBV20-1 combines with J gene TRBJ1-3; the D is unclear. V was pared by 2 bases and J by 3 bases, with 14 bases between. Germline values: CDR1 DFQATT, CDR2 SNEGSKA (reference sequence). This CDR3 contains 15 residues.

V usage is TRBV29-1 and J usage is TRBJ2-1; a weak D match, TRBD1 (6 bases). CDR1 and CDR2 (germline): SQVTM, ANQGSEA. Between the trimmed V and J ends, which lost 0 bases and 7 bases, there was a span of 22 bases. The CDR3 sequence is 17 residues long. The CDR3 DNA sequence: TGCAGCGTTGAAGAACCTCCAGGGGTTCTAAGCTTGAATGAGCAGTTCTTC. It is translated as CSVEEPPGVLSLNEQFF.

This clonotype has a count of ten or more. V and J are TRBV25-1 and TRBJ1-2; 11 bases match TRBD1. CDR1 MGHDK and CDR2 SYGVNS come from the germline V gene. The CDR3 sequence is 15 residues long. Trimming cost V 5 bases and J 4 bases; bases outside gene matches: 6. The CDR3 here is CASSPRDRGVYGYTF. As DNA, the CDR3 is TGTGCCAGCAGTCCTAGGGACAGGGGGGTCTATGGCTACACCTTC.

This clonotype was counted many times. The chain recombines TRBV5-5 with TRBJ2-5; the D gene is possibly TRBD1 (6 bases). Germline-derived CDR1 and CDR2 are SGHKS and YYEKEE (reference sequence). The CDR3 spans 13 residues. Trimming took 3 bases from V and 1 from J, leaving 7 bases between them. The CDR3 DNA follows: TGTGCCAGCAGCTGGGACATCCAAGAGACCCAGTACTTC. This gives the protein CASSWDIQETQYF.

The rearrangement joins TRBV20-1 to TRBJ1-2; D unclear. Between the trimmed V and J ends, which lost 1 base and 6 bases, there was a span of 9 bases. Looked up from germline, CDR1 is DFQATT and CDR2 is SNEGSKA (reference sequence). This CDR3 has 12 residues. This chain's CDR3 is CSARVPRNGYTF. CDR3 DNA: TGCAGTGCTAGAGTTCCACGCAATGGCTACACCTTC.

The chain combines TRBV24-1 with TRBJ2-2, with D possibly matching TRBD2 (5 bases). CDR3 length: 16 amino acids. V lost 5 bases and J lost 3, with 15 bases in between. In germline, CDR1 is KGHDR, CDR2 SFDVKD. DNA for the CDR3: TGTGCCACCAGTGTAGGGAGTTTTCGGGACACCGGGGAGCTGTTTTTT. It specifies CATSVGSFRDTGELFF.